This entry lists 18 T cell receptor beta chains sequenced from one sample in a study of OX40 agonist ivuxolimab in advanced cancers. Data came from immunoSEQ multiplex PCR; TCRdb stores just in-frame clones and leaves some out. The sample lists tens of thousands of clones; just over 85% were seen once. Sequenced here: CD4+ or CD8+ T cells sorted from blood, sampled in a trial of the OX40 agonist ivuxolimab. The receptors originated from an adult with an advanced solid tumor such as melanoma, head and neck, liver or kidney cancer.

This clone came up once. This sequence joins TRBV19 and TRBJ1-5; TRBD1 matches at 11 bases. Germline V gives CDR1 LNHDA, CDR2 SQIVND (reference sequence). The CDR3 extends over 19 amino acids. The junction had 13 bases not matched to a gene; V was cut back by 6 bases and J by 0 bases. CDR3 sequence reads: CASSLFLRDRGYSNQPQHF. DNA for the CDR3: TGTGCCAGTAGCCTATTCCTCCGGGACAGGGGGTATAGCAATCAGCCCCAGCATTTT. Full variable domain (outside the CDR3, taken from reference TRBV19 and TRBJ1-5): DGGITQSPKYLFRKEGQNVTLSCEQNLNHDAMYWYRQDPGQGLRLIYYSQIVNDFQKGDIAEGYSVSREKKESFPLTVTSAQKNPTAFYLCASSLFLRDRGYSNQPQHFGDGTRLSIL.

The chain carries TRBV7-2 and TRBJ2-3, with D unresolved. V was shortened by 3 bases and J by 2 bases, with 9 bases between the two germline ends. Germline CDR1 SGHTA, CDR2 FQGNSA. This CDR3 contains 14 residues. In DNA form, the CDR3 reads TGTGCCAGCAGCTTGAATTCGGTCACAGATACGCAGTATTTT. Protein: CASSLNSVTDTQYF. The complete variable domain, with remaining parts taken from reference TRBV7-2 and TRBJ2-3, reads GAGVSQSPSNKVTEKGKDVELRCDPISGHTALYWYRQSLGQGLEFLIYFQGNSAPDKSGLPSDRFSAERTGGSVSTLTIQRTQQEDSAVYLCASSLNSVTDTQYFGPGTRLTVL.

The count of this clone is one. The rearrangement joins TRBV1 to TRBJ2-5. TRBV1 is an annotated pseudogene. The length of the CDR3 is 18 residues. CDR3 sequence (DNA): TGCACCAGCAGCCCACGTACAAGTATCGGACCGAGCCAAGAGACCCAGTACTTC. Its protein product is CTSSPRTSIGPSQETQYF.

This chain uses TRBV5-1 with TRBJ1-2; the D is unclear. The length of the CDR3 is 14 residues. CDR1 and CDR2 (germline): SGHRS, YFSETQ. Trimming took 0 bases from V and 7 from J, leaving 13 bases between them. CDR3 coding DNA: TGCGCCAGCAGCTTGGATCCATCTTTGGTTGGCTACACCTTC. The encoded protein is CASSLDPSLVGYTF.

The rearrangement links TRBV30 to TRBJ2-3; D is uncertain. The germline V gene encodes CDR1 GTSNPN and CDR2 SVGIG (reference sequence). Trimming pared 1 base from V and 2 bases from J, leaving 13 bases between. The CDR3 has 15 residues. The CDR3 DNA sequence: TGTGCCTGGAGTGACAGCCCCCGGCCCACAGATACGCAGTATTTT. This encodes CAWSDSPRPTDTQYF.

This chain connects TRBV9 to TRBJ2-2, with D hard to call. CDR3 size: 13 residues. V lost 2 bases and J 6 bases, leaving 8 bases between the germline ends. Germline V lookup: CDR1 SGDLS, CDR2 YYNGEE. CDR3 sequence (DNA): TGTGCCAGCAGCGTTCTGTCGTCCGGGGAGCTGTTTTTT. This translates into CASSVLSSGELFF.

This rearrangement joins TRBV7-6 to TRBJ1-6; possible D gene TRBD1, 6 bases. The CDR3 runs to 13 residues. Trimming removed 8 bases from V and 10 bases from J, with 15 bases in between. Germline CDR1 reads SGHVS; CDR2 reads FNYEAQ. CDR3 sequence: CASGQGNESPLHF. In DNA, the CDR3 is TGTGCCAGCGGGCAGGGGAACGAGTCACCCCTCCACTTT.

The gene calls are TRBV15 and TRBJ1-2, with 7 bases fitting TRBD1. This CDR3 region has 15 residues. Germline V gene sequence: CDR1 LNHNV, CDR2 YYDKDF (reference sequence). The V and J ends lost 1 base and 2 bases, in that order; junction bases with no gene match: 4. The CDR3: CATSRGDSGNYGYTF. The CDR3 nucleotides read TGTGCCACCAGCAGAGGGGACAGTGGAAACTATGGCTACACCTTC.

V gene TRBV29-1 combines with J gene TRBJ1-5, with 8 bases that match TRBD1. Germline assignment: CDR1 SQVTM and CDR2 ANQGSEA. V was clipped by 7 bases and J by 6 bases; unmatched bases: 11. The CDR3 loop spans 14 amino acids. CDR3 DNA: TGCAGCGCCGCGACAGGGGAGCAGAGTCAGCCCCAGCATTTT. Translated, it gives CSAATGEQSQPQHF. Variable domain in full (rest from reference TRBV29-1 and TRBJ1-5): SAVISQKPSRDICQRGTSLTIQCQVDSQVTMMFWYRQQPGQSLTLIATANQGSEATYESGFVIDKFPISRPNLTFSTLTVSNMSPEDSSIYLCSAATGEQSQPQHFGDGTRLSIL.

The genes are TRBV2 and TRBJ2-3, with no clear D. The CDR3 has 14 amino acids. The V end lost 8 bases, the J end lost 2 bases, and 14 bases lay between the germline ends. Germline-derived CDR1 and CDR2 are SNHLY and FYNNEI. CDR3 amino acids: CASPGPINTDTQYF. The CDR3, as DNA: TGTGCCAGCCCCGGACCAATCAACACAGATACGCAGTATTTT.

J is TRBJ2-7 and V is TRBV28; TRBD2 aligns across 10 bases. The length of the CDR3 is 16 residues. Germline CDR1 and CDR2: MDHEN and SYDVKM. V shed 6 bases and J 0 bases; nucleotides not matched to a gene: 8. The CDR3 is CASRPSGTSVSYEQYF. The CDR3 DNA reads as TGTGCCAGCAGACCTTCCGGGACTAGCGTCTCCTACGAGCAGTACTTC.

The chain has TRBV21-1 and TRBJ2-5. TRBV21-1 is a pseudogene segment. This CDR3 has 18 amino acids. CDR3 coding DNA: TGTGCCAGCAGCAAAGAAAAAAACAGGGGAGGGGGGCAAGAGACCCAGTACTTC. This sequence encodes CASSKEKNRGGGQETQYF.

The chain is built from TRBV7-2 and TRBJ2-3, with 9 bases lining up with TRBD2. The V segment lost 0 bases and the J segment 6 bases; nucleotides outside the gene matches: 1. CDR1 is SGHTA, CDR2 FQGNSA, per germline. This CDR3 is 14 amino acids long. The CDR3 DNA follows: TGTGCCAGCAGCTTAGCCACTAGCGGGGATACGCAGTATTTT. Protein product: CASSLATSGDTQYF.

This clone appeared a few times. The chain links TRBV5-1 to TRBJ2-3, with 7 bases that match TRBD2. Germline loops: CDR1 SGHRS, CDR2 YFSETQ. The CDR3 is 18 amino acids. J gave up 1 base and V 1 base, and 12 bases lay outside the gene matches. In nucleotides, the CDR3 is TGCGCCAGCAGCTTGAAAAGCGGGATCTTCCAGGGCACAGATACGCAGTATTTT. This codes for CASSLKSGIFQGTDTQYF.

The J gene is TRBJ2-7, the V gene TRBV5-1, with 8 bases that match TRBD2. Trimming cost V 4 bases and J 2 bases; bases outside gene matches: 2. The CDR3 loop spans 13 amino acids. Germline V lookup: CDR1 SGHRS, CDR2 YFSETQ. For the CDR3, the DNA is TGCGCCAGCAGCGCGGGACTAGCCTACGAGCAGTACTTC. This gives the protein CASSAGLAYEQYF. The full variable domain, rest sourced from reference TRBV5-1 and TRBJ2-7, is KAGVTQTPRYLIKTRGQQVTLSCSPISGHRSVSWYQQTPGQGLQFLFEYFSETQRNKGNFPGRFSGRQFSNSRSEMNVSTLELGDSALYLCASSAGLAYEQYFGPGTRLTVT.

The chain couples TRBV6-6 to TRBJ1-2; D remains unclear. V lost 4 bases and J 6 bases, leaving 15 bases between the germline ends. Germline V gene sequence: CDR1 MNHNY, CDR2 SVGAGI (reference sequence). The CDR3 spans 14 residues. The CDR3 coding sequence is TGTGCCAGCAGTTCCCGACCCAGTGGGGATGGCTACACCTTC. Encoded protein: CASSSRPSGDGYTF.

This chain links TRBV7-2 with TRBJ2-7; possible D gene TRBD2, 6 bases. This CDR3 is built from 15 residues. The germline V and J ends were trimmed by 2 bases and 0 bases, with 11 bases remaining between them. In germline, CDR1 is SGHTA, CDR2 FQGNSA. The CDR3 DNA reads TGTGCCAGCAGCTTAAGTCGGGGGAGCTCCTACGAGCAGTACTTC. It yields the protein CASSLSRGSSYEQYF.

The gene calls are TRBV5-1 and TRBJ2-5, with a tentative D call TRBD2 (5 bases). The CDR3 runs to 15 residues. The V and J ends lost 1 base and 4 bases respectively, with 14 bases between them. Germline assignment: CDR1 SGHRS and CDR2 YFSETQ. The CDR3 sequence is CASSLWSSAIETQYF. The CDR3 DNA follows: TGCGCCAGCAGCTTGTGGAGTAGCGCGATAGAGACCCAGTACTTC.